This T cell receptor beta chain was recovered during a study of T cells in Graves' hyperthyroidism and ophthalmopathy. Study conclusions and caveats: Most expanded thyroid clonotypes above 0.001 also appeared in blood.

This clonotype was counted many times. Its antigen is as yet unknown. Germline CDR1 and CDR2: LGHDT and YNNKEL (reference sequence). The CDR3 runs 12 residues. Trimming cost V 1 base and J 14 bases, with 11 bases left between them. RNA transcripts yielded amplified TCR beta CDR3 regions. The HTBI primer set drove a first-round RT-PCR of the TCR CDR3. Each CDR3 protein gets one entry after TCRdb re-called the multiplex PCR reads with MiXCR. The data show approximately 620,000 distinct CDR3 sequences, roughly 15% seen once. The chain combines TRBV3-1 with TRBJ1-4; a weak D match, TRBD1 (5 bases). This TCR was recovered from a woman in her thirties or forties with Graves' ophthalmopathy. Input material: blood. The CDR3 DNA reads TGTGCCAGCAGCCAAGTGGCAGGGCCCCTGTTTTTT. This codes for CASSQVAGPLFF.